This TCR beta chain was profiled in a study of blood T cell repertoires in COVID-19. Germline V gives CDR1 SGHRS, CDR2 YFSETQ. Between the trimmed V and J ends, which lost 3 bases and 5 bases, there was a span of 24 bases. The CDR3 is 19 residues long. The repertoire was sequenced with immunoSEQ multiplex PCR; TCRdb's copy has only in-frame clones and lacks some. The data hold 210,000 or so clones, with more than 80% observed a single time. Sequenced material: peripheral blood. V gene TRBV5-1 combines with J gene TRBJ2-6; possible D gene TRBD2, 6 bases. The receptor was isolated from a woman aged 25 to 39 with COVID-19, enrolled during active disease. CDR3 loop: CASSSDLGVARDWANVLTF. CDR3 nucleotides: TGCGCCAGCAGCTCCGACCTGGGAGTAGCGCGGGATTGGGCCAACGTCCTGACTTTC.